The 9 T cell receptor beta chains presented below share a single source sample, sequenced in a study of memory CD4+ T cells and cytomegalovirus serostatus. Single viable CD3+CD4+CD8-CD45RO+ cells were sorted as the memory CD4+ T cells. TCRdb keeps only in-frame clones here, not all; method: immunoSEQ multiplex PCR. There are about 58,000 clones in the sample; 82% occur only once, and around 0.5% lies in the top ten. Sequencing was carried out using memory CD4+ T cells from blood. The receptors stem from an adult in good health and CMV-seronegative. Some clones in this sample may be carry-over from other donors' samples.

The chain links TRBV20-1 to TRBJ2-7, with D possibly being TRBD2 (5 bases). V was cut by 5 bases and J by 6 bases, with 11 bases left in between. CDR1 and CDR2 from the germline V gene are DFQATT and SNEGSKA (reference sequence). The length of the CDR3 is 11 residues. The CDR3 loop reads CSAGPAGEQYF. CDR3 bases: TGCAGTGCTGGACCTGCGGGCGAGCAGTACTTC.

The chain carries TRBV27 and TRBJ2-7, with 8 bases fitting TRBD2. Germline V gene data show CDR1 as MNHEY and CDR2 as SMNVEV (reference sequence). The CDR3 is 18 amino acids. Germline trimming cut 6 bases from V and 2 bases from J; bases unmatched to any gene: 18. The CDR3 DNA reads as TGTGCCAGCAGCCGGGGGGGTACAAGAGCGGGAGCCCCCTACGAGCAGTACTTC. Translating gives CASSRGGTRAGAPYEQYF.

This chain connects TRBV18 to TRBJ2-6, with D possibly matching TRBD1 (5 bases). The germline CDR1 and CDR2 sequences are KGHSH and LQKENI. Trimming removed 9 bases at V and 4 bases at J, with 13 bases between. CDR3 size: 14 residues. DNA of the CDR3: TGTGCCAGTCAAAAGGCAGGGGGGGCCAACGTCCTGACTTTC. Its protein product is CASQKAGGANVLTF. Complete variable domain (other parts from reference TRBV18 and TRBJ2-6): NAGVMQNPRHLVRRRGQEARLRCSPMKGHSHVYWYRQLPEEGLKFMVYLQKENIIDESGMPKERFSAEFPKEGPSILRIQQVVRGDSAAYFCASQKAGGANVLTFGAGSRLTVL.

The J gene is TRBJ2-1, the V gene TRBV6-4, with 14 bases that match TRBD2. Germline lookup yields CDR1 MRHNA and CDR2 SNTAGT. The V gene end was trimmed by 0 bases and the J gene end by 7 bases; junction bases not matched to a gene: 2. This CDR3 comprises 16 residues. CDR3 protein: CASSDSGTSGRNEQFF. Written as DNA, the CDR3 is TGTGCCAGCAGTGACTCCGGGACTAGCGGGAGAAATGAGCAGTTCTTC.

V gene TRBV6-6 combines with J gene TRBJ2-7; D tentatively reads TRBD1 or TRBD2 (5 bases each). From germline, CDR1 is MNHNY and CDR2 SVGAGI (reference sequence). V lost 5 bases and J 4 bases, leaving 18 bases between the germline ends. The length of the CDR3 is 15 residues. The CDR3: CASSPNPGRQYEQYF. The CDR3 region has the DNA TGTGCCAGCAGTCCAAATCCGGGACGGCAATACGAGCAGTACTTC.

V usage is TRBV19 and J usage is TRBJ2-4; D is perhaps TRBD2 (5 bases). The germline V gene has CDR1 LNHDA and CDR2 SQIVND (reference sequence). V shed 4 bases and J shed 0 bases, with 7 bases lying between them. The CDR3 loop spans 14 amino acids. The CDR3 bases are TGTGCCAGTAGTAGCGGGCTAGCCAAAAACATTCAGTACTTC. Translation gives CASSSGLAKNIQYF. The whole variable domain, filled in from reference TRBV19 and TRBJ2-4, reads DGGITQSPKYLFRKEGQNVTLSCEQNLNHDAMYWYRQDPGQGLRLIYYSQIVNDFQKGDIAEGYSVSREKKESFPLTVTSAQKNPTAFYLCASSSGLAKNIQYFGAGTRLSVL.

The chain combines TRBV10-3 with TRBJ2-2; D not certain. The CDR3 spans 14 residues. V lost 6 bases and J lost 0, with 8 bases in between. Germline V gene sequence: CDR1 ENHRY, CDR2 SYGVKD. CDR3 bases: TGTGCCATCAGCCAAGCAGCGAACACCGGGGAGCTGTTTTTT. Translating it yields CAISQAANTGELFF.

V and J are TRBV2 and TRBJ1-1, with TRBD1 matching over 7 bases. Germline lookup yields CDR1 SNHLY and CDR2 FYNNEI. The length of the CDR3 is 13 residues. V trimming: 4 bases; J trimming: 3 bases; junction bases outside the gene matches: 2. This CDR3 is CASSGQGYTEAFF. CDR3 nucleotides: TGTGCCAGCAGTGGACAGGGTTACACTGAAGCTTTCTTT.

V gene TRBV27 combines with J gene TRBJ1-6, with a weak D call TRBD1 (6 bases). Germline V gene data show CDR1 as MNHEY and CDR2 as SMNVEV (reference sequence). Trimming pared 9 bases from V and 0 bases from J, leaving 18 bases between. The CDR3 runs to 17 residues. The CDR3 reads CARGPRTEGSYNSPLHF. The CDR3 nucleotides are TGTGCCAGGGGCCCCCGGACAGAGGGCTCCTATAATTCACCCCTCCACTTT.